These 28 T cell receptor beta chains originate from one sample sequenced in a study of beta chain features in type 1 diabetes. Findings of the study overall: Moderate yet significant TCRB CDR3 shortening was seen in Type 1 diabetes patients in all four CD4+ subsets.

Antigens for these TCRs are unknown. Investigators reverse transcribed all isolated RNA, so they sequenced expressed TCRB transcripts. Only in-frame clones appear in the TCRdb table, and some are missing; sequencing was by immunoSEQ multiplex PCR. Of 300,000 to 350,000 clones in the sample, roughly 14% were seen once. The specimen was naive CD4+ T cells from blood. The receptors shown here come from a woman aged 18 to 35 with type 1 diabetes.

The sample holds a few counts of this clone. The rearrangement links TRBV4-1 to TRBJ2-7; 8 positions match TRBD2. CDR3 size: 16 residues. Trimming cost V 6 bases and J 2 bases; bases outside gene matches: 12. CDR1 MGHRA and CDR2 YSYEKL come from the germline V gene. The CDR3 region is CASRSSTGGATYEQYF. Here the CDR3 DNA reads TGCGCCAGCAGGTCAAGTACCGGGGGGGCGACCTACGAGCAGTACTTC.

V is TRBV7-9 and J is TRBJ1-2; the match to TRBD1 covers 7 bases. CDR1 SEHNR and CDR2 FQNEAQ come from the germline V gene (reference sequence). The CDR3 loop spans 13 amino acids. The trim removed 4 bases at V and 5 bases at J, leaving 4 bases unmatched. In nucleotides, the CDR3 is TGTGCCAGCAGCTCCAGACAGGGATATGGCTACACCTTC. Translated: CASSSRQGYGYTF.

V and J are TRBV11-3 and TRBJ2-1; weak D call: TRBD2 (6 bases). This CDR3 has 16 amino acids. CDR1 is SGHNT and CDR2 is YENEEA in the germline V gene. Between the trimmed V and J ends, which lost 2 bases and 8 bases, there was a span of 19 bases. The CDR3 DNA reads as TGTGCCAGCAGCTTACGGGTTAGCGGAGTCTTCGATGAGCAGTTCTTC. Its protein is CASSLRVSGVFDEQFF.

This clone has just a few counts. The chain carries TRBV30 and TRBJ1-2; D gene uncertain. Germline V gene sequence: CDR1 GTSNPN, CDR2 SVGIG (reference sequence). The CDR3 runs to 13 residues. Trimming cost V 4 bases and J 4 bases, with 13 bases left between them. Written as DNA, the CDR3 is TGTGCCTGGAACCCGACACTCACCTATGGCTACACCTTC. Protein: CAWNPTLTYGYTF.

This clone was recorded a few times. The chain combines TRBV6-5 with TRBJ2-3; the match to TRBD2 covers 9 bases. Germline CDR1 is MNHEY and CDR2 is SVGAGI. CDR3 length: 15 residues. J was trimmed by 6 bases and V by 5 bases; bases with no gene match: 9. As DNA, the CDR3 is TGTGCCAGCAGTCCTAGCGGGAATCAAAAGGATACGCAGTATTTT. This gives the protein CASSPSGNQKDTQYF.

This clone was picked up a small number of times. In nucleotides, the CDR3 is TGTGCCAGCAGCGTCCCCGGGGGTGAAGCTTTCTTT. Encoded protein: CASSVPGGEAFF. The chain employs TRBV9 and TRBJ1-1; possibly TRBD1 for D (5 bases). The CDR3 loop spans 12 amino acids. Trimming took 2 bases from V and 7 from J, leaving 9 bases between them. Per germline, CDR1 SGDLS and CDR2 YYNGEE.

The V call is TRBV4-1, the J call TRBJ1-3; TRBD1 might be the D (6 bases). V dropped 6 bases and J dropped 0 bases, with 12 bases sitting between them. The CDR3 sequence is 15 residues long. Germline loops: CDR1 MGHRA, CDR2 YSYEKL. The DNA of the CDR3 is TGCGCCAGCAGGCAAACAGGGTCCTCTGGAAACACCATATATTTT. Protein sequence: CASRQTGSSGNTIYF.

The rearrangement links TRBV2 to TRBJ2-2; 11 bases are shared with TRBD2. The V gene's germline CDR1 is SNHLY and CDR2 FYNNEI. Trimming at V came to 1 base and at J to 6 bases, leaving 4 bases not matched to a gene. This CDR3 contains 16 residues. The CDR3 region is CASSEGLAGRAGELFF. CDR3 bases: TGTGCCAGCAGTGAAGGACTAGCGGGACGTGCCGGGGAGCTGTTTTTT.

This clone appeared once. This chain uses TRBV10-3 with TRBJ1-5; 9 nucleotides align to TRBD1. This CDR3 has 15 amino acids. Unmatched junction bases numbered 11, after V lost 10 bases and J lost 4 bases. Per germline, CDR1 ENHRY and CDR2 SYGVKD. Here the CDR3 DNA reads TGTGCCACCACAGGGCGGACAGGGGATAATCAGCCCCAGCATTTT. The encoded protein is CATTGRTGDNQPQHF.

This clone has just a few counts. Here the CDR3 reads CASSYALAYEQYV. The CDR3 bases are TGTGCCAGCAGTTACGCCTTAGCTTACGAGCAGTACGTC. The chain is built from TRBV6-6 and TRBJ2-7, with D hard to call. Trimming removed 2 bases from V and 4 bases from J, with 9 bases in between. This CDR3 spans 13 amino acids. Germline lookup yields CDR1 MNHNY and CDR2 SVGAGI (reference sequence).

This chain connects TRBV18 to TRBJ1-1; D is possibly TRBD1 (6 bases). The V end lost 4 bases, the J end lost 6 bases, and 15 bases lay between the germline ends. This CDR3 contains 14 residues. Looked up from germline, CDR1 is KGHSH and CDR2 is LQKENI. CDR3: CASSRNTGRAEAFF. The CDR3, as DNA: TGTGCCAGCTCACGAAATACAGGGAGGGCTGAAGCTTTCTTT. The full variable domain, in which reference TRBV18 and TRBJ1-1 provide the parts outside the CDR3, is NAGVMQNPRHLVRRRGQEARLRCSPMKGHSHVYWYRQLPEEGLKFMVYLQKENIIDESGMPKERFSAEFPKEGPSILRIQQVVRGDSAAYFCASSRNTGRAEAFFGQGTRLTVV.

V gene TRBV7-9 combines with J gene TRBJ2-5, with D tentatively TRBD1 (6 bases). The CDR3 has 13 residues. The germline V gene encodes CDR1 SEHNR and CDR2 FQNEAQ (reference sequence). V was shortened by 6 bases and J by 4 bases, with 12 bases between the two germline ends. The CDR3 DNA is TGTGCCAGCAGTACAGGGATCCGAGAGACCCAGTACTTC. This sequence encodes CASSTGIRETQYF.

This clone was seen more than once but under ten times. The chain has TRBV6-5 and TRBJ2-7, with a weak D call TRBD2 (5 bases). V lost 0 bases to trimming and J lost 3 bases, with 12 bases between them. The CDR3 consists of 15 residues. CDR1 and CDR2 from the germline V gene are MNHEY and SVGAGI. CDR3: CASSYSRAAGYEQYF. CDR3 nucleotide sequence: TGTGCCAGCAGTTACTCGAGGGCCGCGGGCTACGAGCAGTACTTC.

This clone was observed a handful of times. This chain joins TRBV14 and TRBJ2-1; no reliable D call. Trimming left V 4 bases short and J 1 base short, with 5 bases between. The CDR3 length is 13 residues. Germline V gene data show CDR1 as SGHDN and CDR2 as FVKESK. The CDR3 protein is CASSPLSYNEQFF. Written as DNA, the CDR3 is TGTGCCAGCAGCCCCCTTTCCTACAATGAGCAGTTCTTC.

This clone was seen a few times. The rearrangement joins TRBV2 to TRBJ2-7, with D perhaps TRBD2 (7 bases). CDR3 length equals 13 residues. Between the trimmed V and J ends, which lost 8 bases and 6 bases, there was a span of 17 bases. Germline CDR1 and CDR2: SNHLY and FYNNEI. The CDR3 loop is CASVRGAPAEQYF. The CDR3, as DNA: TGTGCCAGCGTACGGGGGGCGCCGGCCGAGCAGTACTTC.

This chain uses TRBV30 with TRBJ1-5; D may be TRBD1 (5 bases). V was trimmed by 0 bases and J by 5 bases, leaving 14 bases between them. The CDR3 extends over 15 amino acids. Per the germline V gene, CDR1 is GTSNPN and CDR2 is SVGIG (reference sequence). The CDR3 region has the DNA TGTGCCTGGAGTGTCCGGACTATACAGGATCAGCCCCAGCATTTT. It encodes CAWSVRTIQDQPQHF.

V usage is TRBV6-5 and J usage is TRBJ2-1; TRBD1 agrees at 11 bases. Germline V gene sequence: CDR1 MNHEY, CDR2 SVGAGI. J gave up 7 bases and V 5 bases, and 4 bases lay outside the gene matches. This CDR3 comprises 14 residues. CDR3 coding DNA: TGTGCCAGCAGTCGGGGACAGGGGGGGAATGAGCAGTTCTTC. Translation: CASSRGQGGNEQFF.

The genes are TRBV10-3 and TRBJ2-1; TRBD2 matches 11 bases. V dropped 7 bases and J dropped 6; count of bases not matched to a gene: 11. This CDR3 spans 16 amino acids. Germline CDR1 is ENHRY and CDR2 is SYGVKD. In DNA, the CDR3 is TGTGCCATCACCGTCTCACTAGCGGGAGCGGCCAATGAGCAGTTCTTC. Translation: CAITVSLAGAANEQFF.

This chain uses TRBV5-1 with TRBJ2-7; TRBD2 aligns across 14 bases. Germline CDR1 reads SGHRS; CDR2 reads YFSETQ. This CDR3 spans 15 amino acids. The junction had 5 bases not matched to a gene; V was cut back by 4 bases and J by 5 bases. This chain's CDR3 is CASSLGLAGADEQYV. DNA of the CDR3: TGCGCCAGCAGCCTGGGACTAGCGGGAGCCGACGAGCAGTACGTC.

V usage is TRBV7-2 and J usage is TRBJ2-3, with D possibly TRBD2 on 5 matching bases. CDR1 is SGHTA and CDR2 is FQGNSA in the germline V gene. The CDR3 spans 16 residues. V lost 0 bases and J 1 base, leaving 11 bases between the germline ends. The CDR3 loop reads CASSLARGGGTDTQYF. CDR3 DNA sequence: TGTGCCAGCAGCTTAGCCAGAGGAGGCGGCACAGATACGCAGTATTTT.

The chain couples TRBV21-1 to TRBJ2-7; the table gives TRBD2 as D, unverified against the DNA. TRBV21-1 is a pseudogene. The CDR3 totals 14 residues. The CDR3 reads CASIAGGVPYEQYV. The DNA of the CDR3 is TGTGCCAGCATAGCGGGAGGGGTCCCCTACGAGCAGTACGTC.

The chain employs TRBV30 and TRBJ1-4; D call uncertain. CDR1 and CDR2 from the germline V gene are GTSNPN and SVGIG (reference sequence). Trimming removed 3 bases from V and 7 bases from J, with 9 bases in between. The length of the CDR3 is 12 residues. The CDR3 here is CAWRLRGEKLFF. Here the CDR3 DNA reads TGTGCCTGGAGACTGCGAGGTGAAAAACTGTTTTTT.

This chain connects TRBV6-6 to TRBJ2-7; the D gene is possibly TRBD1 (5 bases). The CDR3 contains 13 residues. Germline V gives CDR1 MNHNY, CDR2 SVGAGI (reference sequence). V lost 7 bases and J 5 bases, leaving 15 bases between the germline ends. The CDR3 loop reads CASNPGNAHEQYF. CDR3 coding DNA: TGTGCCAGCAATCCAGGGAACGCCCACGAGCAGTACTTC.

The chain is built from TRBV6-1 and TRBJ2-5; 7 bases match TRBD1. This CDR3 is built from 13 residues. In germline, CDR1 is MNHNS, CDR2 SASEGT. V trimming: 5 bases; J trimming: 2 bases; junction bases outside the gene matches: 2. The chain's CDR3 is CASSRGPQETQYF. CDR3 DNA sequence: TGTGCCAGCAGTAGGGGGCCTCAAGAGACCCAGTACTTC.

A few counts support this clone. The chain combines TRBV4-3 with TRBJ2-3; TRBD2 matches at 10 bases. Germline V lookup: CDR1 LGHNA, CDR2 YSLEER. V lost 3 bases and J lost 6; bases outside the gene matches: 3. The CDR3 runs 14 residues. The CDR3 DNA sequence: TGCGCCAGCAGCCAGAGCGGGAGGGGGGATACGCAGTATTTT. Its protein product is CASSQSGRGDTQYF.

This clone has only a few counts. J is TRBJ1-2 and V is TRBV29-1; no firm D call. The germline V and J ends were trimmed by 0 bases and 3 bases, with 14 bases remaining between them. From germline, CDR1 is SQVTM and CDR2 ANQGSEA. This CDR3 has 15 amino acids. In nucleotides, the CDR3 is TGCAGCGTTGAAGATTTCGATGGCTCAGACTATGGCTACACCTTC. Its protein is CSVEDFDGSDYGYTF.

In its sample, this clone was seen a few times. The V gene is TRBV11-2, the J gene TRBJ2-1, with 15 bases matching TRBD2. J gave up 0 bases and V 4 bases, and 4 bases lay outside the gene matches. This CDR3 is built from 18 residues. Germline CDR1 reads SGHAT; CDR2 reads FQNNGV. This chain's CDR3 is CASSSGLAGGGSYNEQFF. CDR3 nucleotide sequence: TGTGCCAGCAGCTCCGGACTAGCGGGAGGGGGCTCCTACAATGAGCAGTTCTTC. The variable domain in full, completed from reference TRBV11-2 and TRBJ2-1, reads EAGVAQSPRYKIIEKRQSVAFWCNPISGHATLYWYQQILGQGPKLLIQFQNNGVVDDSQLPKDRFSAERLKGVDSTLKIQPAKLEDSAVYLCASSSGLAGGGSYNEQFFGPGTRLTVL.

V and J are TRBV7-2 and TRBJ2-3; the D is unclear. Trimming stripped 5 bases from V and 5 bases from J, with 8 bases between. The CDR3 covers 12 residues. Per germline, CDR1 SGHTA and CDR2 FQGNSA. CDR3 protein: CASSRRIDTQYF. The CDR3 DNA is TGTGCCAGCAGCCGGAGAATAGATACGCAGTATTTT. Looking up the rest from reference TRBV7-2 and TRBJ2-3 gives the full variable domain: GAGVSQSPSNKVTEKGKDVELRCDPISGHTALYWYRQSLGQGLEFLIYFQGNSAPDKSGLPSDRFSAERTGGSVSTLTIQRTQQEDSAVYLCASSRRIDTQYFGPGTRLTVL.